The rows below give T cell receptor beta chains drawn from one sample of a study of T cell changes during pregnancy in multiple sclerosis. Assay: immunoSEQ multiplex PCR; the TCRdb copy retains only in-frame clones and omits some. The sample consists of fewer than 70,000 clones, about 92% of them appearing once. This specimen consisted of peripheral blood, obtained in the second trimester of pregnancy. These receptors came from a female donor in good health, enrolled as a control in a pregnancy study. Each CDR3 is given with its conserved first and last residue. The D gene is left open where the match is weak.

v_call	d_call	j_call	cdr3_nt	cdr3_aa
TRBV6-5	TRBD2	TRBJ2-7	TGTGCCAGCAGCCCCGGGACTAGTTCCTACGAGCAGTACTTC	CASSPGTSSYEQYF
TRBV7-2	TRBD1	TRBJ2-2	TGTGCCAGCAGCTCTTGGACAGGGCACACCGGGGAGCTGTTTTTT	CASSSWTGHTGELFF
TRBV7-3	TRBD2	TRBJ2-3	TGTGCCAGCAGCTTAGGACTAGCTGGGGATACGCAGTATTTT	CASSLGLAGDTQYF
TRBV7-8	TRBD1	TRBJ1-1	TGTGCCAGCAGCCCCGGCAGACAGGGTGTATTAAGGCCCTCCCGGGGTGAAGCTTTCTTT	CASSPGRQGVLRPSRGEAFF
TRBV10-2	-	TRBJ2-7	TGCGCCAGCTCGGAGGCCCCACATTCCTACGAGCAGTACTTC	CASSEAPHSYEQYF
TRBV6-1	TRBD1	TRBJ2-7	TGTGCCAGCAGTGAAGCTGGCAGGGGGCTTCGGTTC	CASSEAGRGLRF
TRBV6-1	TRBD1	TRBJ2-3	TGTGCCAGCAGTTTAGCCGGGACAGGCCCGGATACGCAGTATTTT	CASSLAGTGPDTQYF
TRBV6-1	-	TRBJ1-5	TGTGCCAGCACAAGGACACTAAGCAATCAGCCCCAGCATTTT	CASTRTLSNQPQHF
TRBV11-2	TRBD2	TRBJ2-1	TGTGCCAGCGGGATAGCGGGAGACAATGAGCAGTTCTTC	CASGIAGDNEQFF
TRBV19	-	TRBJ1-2	TGTGCCAGTAGTTCCCCCAGGGGATACTATGGCTACACCTTC	CASSSPRGYYGYTF
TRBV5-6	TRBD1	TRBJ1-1	TGTGCCAGCAGCTTTGGGGACAGGGATATGGCCACTGAAGCTTTCTTT	CASSFGDRDMATEAFF
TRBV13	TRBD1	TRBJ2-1	TGTGCCAGCATCCCTCGGGACAGGGTAGGCAATGAGCAGTTCTTC	CASIPRDRVGNEQFF
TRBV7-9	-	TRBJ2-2	TGTGCCAGCAGCTCCTACACCGGGGAGCTGTTTTTT	CASSSYTGELFF
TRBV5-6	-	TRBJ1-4	TGTGCCAGCAGCTTGTTTCAGGGGCTAAATGAAAAACTGTTTTTT	CASSLFQGLNEKLFF
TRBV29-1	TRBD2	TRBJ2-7	TGCAGCGTTGAAGGTACTAGCGGGAGTACCGACGAGCAGTACTTC	CSVEGTSGSTDEQYF
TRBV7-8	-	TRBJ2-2	TGTGCCAGCAGCGACCCCCCCCCAGGGAACACCGGGGAGCTGTTTTTT	CASSDPPPGNTGELFF
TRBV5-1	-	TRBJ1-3	TGCGCCAGCAGCTCGGTGTCCCCTGGAAACACCATATATTTT	CASSSVSPGNTIYF
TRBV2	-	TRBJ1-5	TGTGCCAGCAGTGAGGTGGAGGGTCAGCCCCAGCATTTT	CASSEVEGQPQHF
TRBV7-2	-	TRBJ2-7	TGTGCCAGCAGCTTACCCAGGGGTAGGACCCTCGAGCAGTACTTC	CASSLPRGRTLEQYF
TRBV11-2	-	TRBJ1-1	TGTGCCAGCAGCTTCCCCCCCGGGAGCACTGAAGCTTTCTTT	CASSFPPGSTEAFF
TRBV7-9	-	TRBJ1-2	TGTGCCAGCAGCTTAAGAGGCAGCCAGGGGTATGGCTACACCTTC	CASSLRGSQGYGYTF
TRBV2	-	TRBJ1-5	TGTGCCAGCAGTGTCAGGGGCCATCAGCCCCAGCATTTT	CASSVRGHQPQHF
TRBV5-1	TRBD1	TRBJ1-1	TGCGCCAGCAGACGGGACAGGGCCGCCGCTGAAGCTTTCTTT	CASRRDRAAAEAFF
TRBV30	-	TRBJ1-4	TGTGCCGGGAAAAAGCCGGGGGGGAGTGAAAAACTGTTTTTT	CAGKKPGGSEKLFF
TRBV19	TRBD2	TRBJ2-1	TGTGCCAGTAGTATCTTTCGACTAGCGGGCAATGAGCAGTTCTTC	CASSIFRLAGNEQFF
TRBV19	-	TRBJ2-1	TGTGCCAGTAGTTCTCAGGGAATTACCTACAATGAGCAGTTCTTC	CASSSQGITYNEQFF